This TCR beta chain was documented in a study of T cell responses to AZD1222 COVID-19 vaccine (dated by TCRdb to the early 2020s). The study in broad terms: Because spike-specific TCR depth and breadth did not differ between the two schedules, AZD1222 recipients who got a second dose at roughly 4 weeks were pooled with those who got a second dose at roughly 12 weeks. A total of about 230 trial participants underwent TCR sequencing, of whom about 210 received two doses of AZD1222 and about 26 received two doses of the MenACWY control vaccine. Trial participants were enrolled by age into 18-55, 56-69 and 70-plus year subgroups, with approximately 150, 30 and 60 TCR-sequenced participants respectively. The paper's findings and limits, for the study overall: In the small 56-69-year group, the increase in depth fell short of significance, most likely because of low power. Most participants were white British and females outnumbered males, and the authors suggested that clonal diversity may have been underestimated. Reportedly, close to half of the unique spike-specific TCRs recognized epitopes lying outside the regions that are mutated in the B.1.351 and B.1.1.7 variants. After two AZD1222 doses, both the breadth and the depth of spike-specific TCRs were significantly higher than at day 0 and than in MenACWY recipients. The whole spike protein was spanned by vaccine-associated CD4 TCRs, and dominant responses were seen in regions 160-218 and 743-854. No day 14 peak-response samples were available, so repertoires were characterized only after the peak T cell response. Conclusions about previously exposed vaccinees were limited because only 6 or 7 AZD1222 recipients were SARS-CoV-2 seropositive at baseline.

On this clone: It has no known antigen specificity. No per-base quality is available; no much larger clone lies one base away.

The CDR3 regions of human TCRbeta chains were subjected to immunosequencing. The source study handled its data this way. TCRs in the repertoires were compared against a reference library of SARS-CoV-2-specific TCRs that had been generated with the MIRA antigen-specificity platform. Breadth meant the fraction of unique TCRs that were SARS-CoV-2-associated, whereas depth meant the fraction of total T cells that were SARS-CoV-2-associated. Using the MIRA data, every spike-specific TCR was mapped to the spike region that the TCR reacted to and assigned to either a CD4 or a CD8 class. Log10-transformed breadth and depth values were compared by one-way ANOVA with Sidak's multiple comparisons tests. TCRdb's version of the immuneACCESS table is confined to in-frame rearrangements and falls short of the full clone set. An unresolved V gene accounts for under half of the shortfall where checked; the remainder is of unknown origin. V, J and clone size were drawn from that table, and D and trimming were deduced from the DNA. The sample contains under 130,000 clones, roughly 91% of them found a single time. Roughly 5% of the sample is held by the ten biggest clonotypes.

For this chain, trimming is 5 bases at the V end and 5 bases at the J end, and the number of junction bases without a gene match is 11. Reading from cysteine to phenylalanine, the CDR3 counts 15 amino acids. Only the CDR3 DNA stays, 45 bases, in frame from base 1. The germline V gene (reference sequence) yields GTSNPN for CDR1 and SVGIG for CDR2. Sample time point, as interpreted from the label and publication: baseline before first vaccination. Samples from vaccinated people were obtained from the UK trials COV001 and COV002, which included a single-blind randomized controlled phase 2/3 trial of AZD1222 (ChAdOx1 nCoV-19) in healthy adults. For TCRbeta chain sequencing, PBMC samples were collected from trial participants at day 0 and at day 28 after the second dose.

Sequencing used peripheral blood, obtained on day 0 of AZD1222 vaccination. The receptor's source is an adult in good health. In this chain, TRBV30 is recombined with TRBJ2-3, with 9 bases aligning to TRBD2. The CDR3 in this case is CAWGGAGGTLDTQYF. The base sequence is TGTGCCTGGGGAGGAGCGGGGGGAACTTTAGATACGCAGTATTTT.